These 22 T cell receptor beta chains came from one sample sequenced in a study of cytomegalovirus exposure and HLA in healthy donors (TCRdb year 2017). Library method: the immunoSEQ multiplex PCR assay. The multiplex PCR relied on a mix of 60 forward primers for TCR Vbeta segments and 13 reverse primers for TCR Jbeta segments. TCRdb limited this immuneACCESS table to in-frame rearrangements with V and J called. A share of clones is missing; checked studies link under half to unresolved V genes, and the rest is unexplained. The sample's table covers 40,000 or so clones. 3% to 4.5% of the sample is taken by the ten largest. The sequencing input was PBMCs. The origin of the receptors is a male donor in good health and CMV-seronegative.

The chain employs TRBV4-1 and TRBJ2-5; D possibly corresponds to TRBD2 (5 bases). Trimming pared 1 base from V and 2 bases from J, leaving 17 bases between. Germline V gives CDR1 MGHRA, CDR2 YSYEKL. CDR3 size: 17 residues. The CDR3 loop is CASSQASISRGQETQYF. CDR3 sequence (DNA): TGCGCCAGCAGCCAAGCCTCCATTTCTAGAGGGCAAGAGACCCAGTACTTC.

The genes are TRBV18 and TRBJ1-5, with TRBD1 matching 11 bases. The CDR3 contains 15 residues. The junction had 2 bases not matched to a gene; V was cut back by 2 bases and J by 5 bases. The germline V gene has CDR1 KGHSH and CDR2 LQKENI. CDR3 region: CASSPGQGAHQPQHF. In DNA, the CDR3 is TGTGCCAGCTCACCAGGACAGGGGGCTCATCAGCCCCAGCATTTT.

The chain is built from TRBV6-6 and TRBJ1-4; 7 nucleotides line up with TRBD1. The CDR3 extends over 15 amino acids. V shed 2 bases, J shed 7 bases, and the junction held 7 bases outside the gene matches. Germline CDR1 is MNHNY and CDR2 is SVGAGI (reference sequence). CDR3 amino acids: CASSYTIYRGEKLFF. CDR3 DNA sequence: TGTGCCAGCAGTTACACGATTTACAGGGGTGAAAAACTGTTTTTT.

This chain joins TRBV2 and TRBJ1-6; 8 bases fit TRBD1. The germline gives CDR1 SNHLY, CDR2 FYNNEI. Trimming cost V 7 bases and J 14 bases; bases outside gene matches: 13. This CDR3 comprises 14 residues. CDR3 bases: TGTGCCAGCACCAGGACAGGGTTCCAACGGGCCCTCCACTTT. Translation: CASTRTGFQRALHF.

V usage is TRBV5-1 and J usage is TRBJ2-7; TRBD1 agrees at 11 bases. This CDR3 has 15 amino acids. The germline CDR1 and CDR2 sequences are SGHRS and YFSETQ. V lost 0 bases to trimming and J lost 2 bases; unmatched junction nucleotides: 1. The CDR3 is CASSLGDRGAYEQYF. CDR3 bases: TGCGCCAGCAGCTTGGGGGACAGGGGGGCCTACGAGCAGTACTTC.

The chain uses TRBV28 and TRBJ2-7, with D perhaps TRBD2 (5 bases). Germline values: CDR1 MDHEN, CDR2 SYDVKM. Trimming removed 3 bases at V and 9 bases at J, with 15 bases between. The CDR3 has 13 residues. CDR3 protein: CASSFAERLGQYF. CDR3 DNA: TGTGCCAGCAGTTTTGCGGAGCGGCTAGGGCAGTACTTC.

In regard to this clone: This sample also contains other DNA sequences that code for the same CDR3. The chain uses TRBV28 and TRBJ1-2, with TRBD1 matching 7 bases. CDR3 length equals 14 residues. Trimming at V came to 5 bases and at J to 8 bases, leaving 11 bases not matched to a gene. Germline CDR1 is MDHEN and CDR2 is SYDVKM. The CDR3 loop is CASSGEARGLGYTF. DNA of the CDR3: TGTGCCAGCAGTGGGGAGGCAAGGGGGCTAGGCTACACCTTC.

This chain links TRBV9 with TRBJ1-1; TRBD1 matches 10 bases. The germline gives CDR1 SGDLS, CDR2 YYNGEE. This CDR3 is built from 15 residues. V gave up 4 bases and J gave up 3 bases; unmatched junction bases: 6. CDR3 loop: CASSTRDRGDTEAFF. The CDR3 nucleotides read TGTGCCAGCAGCACTCGGGACAGGGGAGACACTGAAGCTTTCTTT.

The chain couples TRBV7-2 to TRBJ1-2, with a weak D call TRBD1 (6 bases). CDR3 length: 13 residues. V gave up 6 bases and J gave up 5 bases, with 13 bases separating them. Germline V gene lookup returns CDR1 SGHTA and CDR2 FQGNSA. The CDR3 spells CASSPTGRYGYTF. In DNA, the CDR3 is TGTGCCAGCAGTCCAACAGGGCGATATGGCTACACCTTC.

The chain couples TRBV20-1 to TRBJ1-1; tentative D call: TRBD1 (6 bases). V lost 6 bases and J lost 6, with 11 bases in between. In germline, CDR1 is DFQATT, CDR2 SNEGSKA (reference sequence). The CDR3 length is 11 residues. CDR3: CSAYRVSEAFF. The CDR3 coding sequence is TGCAGTGCATACAGGGTGTCTGAAGCTTTCTTT.

On this clone: Other DNA sequences in the same sample also yield this CDR3. V is TRBV5-6 and J is TRBJ2-7; 12 bases agree with TRBD1. Trimming cost V 4 bases and J 7 bases; bases outside gene matches: 6. Germline V lookup: CDR1 SGHDT, CDR2 YYEEEE. The CDR3 totals 14 residues. As DNA, the CDR3 is TGTGCCAGCAGCCCAGGGACAGGGGGCTATGAGCAGTACTTC. Protein product: CASSPGTGGYEQYF.

This chain connects TRBV5-1 to TRBJ2-1; TRBD2 matches 10 bases. Germline CDR1 is SGHRS and CDR2 is YFSETQ. V lost 1 base to trimming and J lost 4 bases; unmatched junction nucleotides: 2. This CDR3 is 15 amino acids long. The CDR3 nucleotides read TGCGCCAGCAGCTTGATAGCGGGGGGATACAATGAGCAGTTCTTC. It translates to CASSLIAGGYNEQFF.

This CDR3 is CASSTTGTRPEAFF. The CDR3 nucleotides are TGTGCCAGTAGCACCACAGGGACTAGGCCTGAAGCTTTCTTT. The gene calls are TRBV19 and TRBJ1-1; TRBD1 is a possible D gene (6 bases). CDR1 is LNHDA, CDR2 SQIVND, per germline (reference sequence). The ends were cut back, 6 bases at V and 6 bases at J, with 17 bases in the middle. This CDR3 spans 14 amino acids.

The chain employs TRBV2 and TRBJ1-2; 7 bases align to TRBD1. Germline CDR1 and CDR2: SNHLY and FYNNEI. J lost 4 bases, V lost 7 bases, and 9 bases had no gene match. This CDR3 has 14 residues. The CDR3: CASTPGQPSYGYTF. DNA for the CDR3: TGTGCCAGCACCCCGGGACAGCCTTCCTATGGCTACACCTTC. Combining the CDR3 with reference TRBV2 and TRBJ1-2 gives the whole variable domain EPEVTQTPSHQVTQMGQEVILRCVPISNHLYFYWYRQILGQKVEFLVSFYNNEISEKSEIFDDQFSVERPDGSNFTLKIRSTKLEDSAMYFCASTPGQPSYGYTFGSGTRLTVV.

The rearrangement links TRBV28 to TRBJ2-3, with TRBD1 as a possible D gene (6 bases). The CDR3 spans 15 residues. V lost 6 bases and J 1 base, leaving 14 bases between the germline ends. Germline-derived CDR1 and CDR2 are MDHEN and SYDVKM. CDR3 sequence: CASSPGGPGTDTQYF. The CDR3 bases are TGTGCCAGCAGCCCTGGGGGCCCCGGCACAGATACGCAGTATTTT.

The chain has TRBV7-2 and TRBJ2-7; 8 bases line up with TRBD1. Germline V gene lookup returns CDR1 SGHTA and CDR2 FQGNSA. Trimming at V came to 5 bases and at J to 4 bases, leaving 10 bases not matched to a gene. The CDR3 is made up of 15 amino acids. The DNA for the CDR3 is TGTGCCAGCAGCGAGGGACAGGCAGCTCTTTACGAGCAGTACTTC. This encodes CASSEGQAALYEQYF.

The chain combines TRBV5-1 with TRBJ1-1; weak D call: TRBD1 (6 bases). Germline V gene data show CDR1 as SGHRS and CDR2 as YFSETQ. Deletions cut 4 bases from V and 0 bases from J, with 16 bases between. The CDR3 spans 16 residues. In DNA, the CDR3 is TGCGCCAGCAGCATCCAACAGGGCCGGATGAACACTGAAGCTTTCTTT. Its protein product is CASSIQQGRMNTEAFF.

Comments on this clone: Other DNA sequences in the sample encode the same CDR3. V is TRBV19 and J is TRBJ2-2; D ambiguous. This CDR3 has 12 amino acids. Germline CDR1 reads LNHDA; CDR2 reads SQIVND (reference sequence). Trimming stripped 3 bases from V and 5 bases from J, with 4 bases between. The CDR3 loop is CASSIQTGELFF. The CDR3 DNA sequence: TGTGCCAGTAGTATCCAGACCGGGGAGCTGTTTTTT.

Regarding this clone: Other nucleotide sequences in the sample specify the same CDR3. The chain employs TRBV6-4 and TRBJ2-3, with 10 bases identical to TRBD2. CDR3 size: 15 residues. Germline lookup yields CDR1 MRHNA and CDR2 SNTAGT. Germline trimming cut 2 bases from V and 2 bases from J; bases unmatched to any gene: 1. The CDR3 nucleotides are TGTGCCAGCAGTGACAGCGGGGGGGCCACAGATACGCAGTATTTT. Its protein product is CASSDSGGATDTQYF.

The chain couples TRBV6-1 to TRBJ2-3; 9 positions match TRBD1. Germline-derived CDR1 and CDR2 are MNHNS and SASEGT. This CDR3 has 14 residues. The ends lost 4 bases at V and 4 bases at J; junction bases unmatched: 3. CDR3 loop: CASSVRDRADTQYF. Here the CDR3 DNA reads TGTGCCAGCAGTGTTCGGGACAGGGCAGATACGCAGTATTTT.

The chain joins TRBV28 to TRBJ2-7; 7 bases fit TRBD2. CDR3 length: 15 residues. Trimming removed 10 bases from V and 4 bases from J; junction bases left unmatched: 16. Germline lookup yields CDR1 MDHEN and CDR2 SYDVKM. CDR3 sequence: CATSSLGEGKYEQYF. Here the CDR3 DNA reads TGTGCCACCTCCAGTTTAGGGGAGGGAAAGTACGAGCAGTACTTC.

The gene calls are TRBV5-1 and TRBJ1-1; D gene ambiguous. V was cut by 5 bases and J by 7 bases, with 15 bases left in between. The CDR3 loop spans 13 amino acids. The germline gives CDR1 SGHRS, CDR2 YFSETQ. The CDR3 DNA sequence: TGCGCCAGCAGAGGGTCCGAGGGTGGTGAAGCTTTCTTT. Protein sequence: CASRGSEGGEAFF.